These T cell receptor beta chains were read from a single sample in a study of cytomegalovirus exposure and HLA in healthy donors. Here immunoSEQ multiplex PCR was the method, and the copy in TCRdb shows in-frame clones only, minus some. Of 200,000 to 300,000 clones in the sample, roughly 80% were seen once. What was sequenced was PBMCs. These receptors all stem from a middle-aged woman in good health and CMV-seropositive. The CDR3 runs from the conserved cysteine through the conserved F or W. D genes are given only for firm matches. A clone size is listed for some rows: how often the clone was seen (once, few, many), or a class if it is expanded.

V gene	clone size	J gene	D gene	CDR3 protein	CDR3 DNA
TRBV7-8	NA	TRBJ2-3	TRBD1	CASSPTGSITDTQYF	TGTGCCAGCAGCCCGACAGGGTCTATCACAGATACGCAGTATTTT
TRBV5-4	once	TRBJ2-1	TRBD2	CASSLAGGPSNEQFF	TGTGCCAGCAGTTTAGCGGGAGGCCCCTCCAATGAGCAGTTCTTC
TRBV30	once	TRBJ2-4	TRBD2	CAWRAAGGGNIQYF	TGTGCCTGGAGAGCCGCCGGGGGAGGGAACATTCAGTACTTC
TRBV5-4	few	TRBJ1-1	TRBD1	CASSAQQGASTEAFF	TGTGCCAGCAGCGCCCAACAGGGGGCGTCCACTGAAGCTTTCTTT
TRBV6-6	NA	TRBJ1-3	NA	CASRQVNGNTIYF	TGTGCCAGCCGACAGGTGAACGGGAACACCATATATTTT
TRBV27	NA	TRBJ2-2	TRBD1	CASRPNQGAPGELFF	TGTGCCAGCAGACCTAATCAGGGGGCGCCCGGGGAGCTGTTTTTT
TRBV7-9	NA	TRBJ2-7	NA	CASSPGQLYEQYF	TGTGCCAGCAGCCCCGGACAGCTCTACGAGCAGTACTTC
TRBV11-2	few	TRBJ2-7	TRBD1	CASQQGPFYEQYF	TGTGCCAGTCAACAGGGGCCCTTCTACGAGCAGTACTTC
TRBV7-7	NA	TRBJ2-1	TRBD2	CASSAEATRGGKQFF	TGTGCTAGCAGCGCCGAAGCGACACGGGGGGGTAAGCAGTTCTTC
TRBV30	NA	TRBJ1-5	NA	CAWSGDWGDQPQHF	TGTGCCTGGAGTGGGGATTGGGGGGATCAGCCCCAGCATTTT
TRBV5-6	once	TRBJ2-3	TRBD1	CASSTGQGTDTQYF	TGTGCCAGCAGCACCGGACAGGGTACAGATACGCAGTATTTT
TRBV7-2	once	TRBJ2-1	TRBD2	CASSLASGGVVDNEQFF	TGTGCCAGCAGCTTAGCTAGCGGGGGGGTGGTAGATAATGAGCAGTTCTTC
TRBV29-1	once	TRBJ2-1	NA	CSVATGTTYNEQFF	TGCAGCGTGGCTACCGGGACAACCTACAATGAGCAGTTCTTC
TRBV10-3	NA	TRBJ2-2	NA	CAIGTGANTGELFF	TGTGCCATCGGGACGGGAGCGAACACCGGGGAGCTGTTTTTT
TRBV11-2	NA	TRBJ2-7	NA	CASSLSGGASSYEQYF	TGTGCCAGCAGCCTGTCAGGCGGGGCTAGCTCCTACGAGCAGTACTTC
TRBV19	few	TRBJ1-6	NA	CASSVRARSTDYNSPLHF	TGTGCCAGTAGTGTCCGAGCCCGCTCAACAGACTATAATTCACCCCTCCACTTT
TRBV30	NA	TRBJ2-4	NA	CAWSVRQGLAKNIQYF	TGTGCCTGGAGTGTTAGGCAGGGCTTAGCCAAAAACATTCAGTACTTC
TRBV5-1	once	TRBJ2-7	TRBD2	CASSPGEGLSYEQYF	TGCGCCAGCAGCCCTGGGGAGGGCCTCTCCTACGAGCAGTACTTC
TRBV30	NA	TRBJ1-2	TRBD1	CAWAGQFNYGYTF	TGTGCCTGGGCGGGACAGTTTAACTATGGCTACACCTTC
TRBV7-2	NA	TRBJ2-3	TRBD1	CASSLGYGTEITDTQYF	TGTGCCAGCAGCCTTGGATATGGGACAGAGATCACAGATACGCAGTATTTT
TRBV29-1	NA	TRBJ1-1	NA	CSAGVPSGEAFF	TGCAGCGCCGGCGTTCCCTCAGGGGAAGCTTTCTTT
TRBV7-6	few	TRBJ2-7	TRBD2	CASSPLAGGLREQYF	TGTGCCAGCAGCCCTCTAGCGGGAGGGCTTCGCGAGCAGTACTTC
TRBV18	NA	TRBJ1-4	NA	CASSGADEKLFF	TGTGCCAGCTCCGGAGCGGATGAAAAACTGTTTTTT
TRBV7-9	NA	TRBJ2-7	NA	CASSTRLGGASYEQYF	TGTGCCAGCAGCACCCGATTGGGGGGGGCATCCTACGAGCAGTACTTC
TRBV19	NA	TRBJ2-2	NA	CASSSVRELFF	TGTGCCAGTAGTTCGGTGAGGGAGCTGTTTTTT
TRBV10-3	NA	TRBJ2-3	TRBD2	CAISLTSGSTDTQYF	TGTGCCATCAGCCTGACTAGCGGGAGCACAGATACGCAGTATTTT
TRBV7-2	NA	TRBJ2-3	TRBD2	CASSLGLAGASPKYF	TGTGCCAGCAGCTTAGGGCTAGCGGGGGCCTCCCCGAAGTATTTT
TRBV6-5	NA	TRBJ2-3	NA	CASTSSTDTQYF	TGTGCCAGCACTTCGAGCACAGATACGCAGTATTTT
TRBV2	NA	TRBJ1-5	TRBD1	CASRTGGSNQPQHF	TGTGCCAGCCGGACAGGGGGGAGCAATCAGCCCCAGCATTTT
TRBV25-1	NA	TRBJ1-4	NA	CASSERGYWEKLFF	TGTGCCAGCAGTGAAAGGGGTTATTGGGAAAAACTGTTTTTT
TRBV27	few	TRBJ1-5	NA	CASSSSAGTLSNQPQHF	TGTGCCAGCAGTTCATCTGCCGGGACATTGAGCAATCAGCCCCAGCATTTT
TRBV20-1	NA	TRBJ2-1	NA	CSARVGGEQFF	TGCAGTGCTAGGGTGGGAGGCGAGCAGTTCTTC
TRBV5-4	NA	TRBJ1-2	NA	CASSLNWGGDGYTF	TGTGCCAGCAGCTTGAATTGGGGGGGGGATGGCTACACCTTC
TRBV6-5	NA	TRBJ1-1	TRBD1	CASSRDRGEAFF	TGTGCCAGCAGCCGGGACAGGGGAGAAGCTTTCTTT
TRBV5-5	NA	TRBJ1-2	NA	CASKEKAIQNYGYTF	TGTGCCAGCAAGGAGAAGGCGATACAAAACTATGGCTACACCTTC
TRBV25-1	NA	TRBJ2-7	NA	CASLGGDVEQYF	TGTGCCAGCTTGGGGGGTGATGTGGAGCAGTACTTC